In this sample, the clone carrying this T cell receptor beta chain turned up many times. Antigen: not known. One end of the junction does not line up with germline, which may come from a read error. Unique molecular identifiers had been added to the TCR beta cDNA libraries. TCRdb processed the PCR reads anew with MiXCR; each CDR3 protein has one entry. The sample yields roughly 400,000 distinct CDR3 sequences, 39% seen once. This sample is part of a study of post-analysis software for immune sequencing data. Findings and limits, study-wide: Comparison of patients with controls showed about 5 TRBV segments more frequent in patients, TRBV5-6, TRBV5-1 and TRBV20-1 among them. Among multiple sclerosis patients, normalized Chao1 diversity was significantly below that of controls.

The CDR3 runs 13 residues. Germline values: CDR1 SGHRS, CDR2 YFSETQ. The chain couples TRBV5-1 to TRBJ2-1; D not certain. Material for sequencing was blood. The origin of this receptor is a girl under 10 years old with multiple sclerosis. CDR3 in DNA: TGTGCCAGCAGCTTAGGATCCTACAATGAGCAGTTCTTC. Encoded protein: CASSLGSYNEQFF.